The clone carrying this T cell receptor beta chain was counted at least ten times. Its matching antigen is unknown. The entry originates in a study of T cells after yellow fever vaccination. V gave up 4 bases and J gave up 6 bases, with 11 bases separating them. The V gene's germline CDR1 is SGHRS and CDR2 YFSETQ. This CDR3 region has 12 residues. By 5'RACE template switching, TCR cDNA was produced, with a universal primer site and UMIs added in the process. TCRdb recomputed calls from the 5' RACE reads with MiXCR, one row per CDR3 protein. The table records some 350,000 distinct CDR3 sequences, around 4.1% of them present only once. Study-level results: The booster saw the reappearance of most primary-vaccination clones (roughly 96% CD4, 70% to 90% CD8). Shared CD4/CD8 clonotypes were a small share, likely from convergent recombination.

This sample comprised PBMCs, obtained 5 days after the yellow fever booster vaccination. This sequence joins TRBV5-1 and TRBJ2-7; D unresolved. The receptor was isolated from a young man who received the YFV17D yellow fever vaccine. The CDR3 region is CASSLGSGEQYV. The CDR3 DNA reads TGCGCCAGCAGCCTGGGTAGTGGCGAGCAGTACGTC.